Following are 9 T cell receptor beta chains from one sample sequenced in a study of blood T cells in healthy people across ages (dated by TCRdb to between 2014 and 2016). The protocol used for the library was 5' RACE. Instrument used: Illumina HiSeq 2500. A second PCR of about 7 to 12 cycles was run with a J-beta primer mix and a sample-barcoded 5' primer. TCRdb passed the public sequencing reads through fastp at Q25 and MiXCR, retaining productive beta sequences. For every CDR3 protein sequence, its rows merge into one entry that carries the most common genes and DNA. The sample includes some 1.5 million distinct CDR3 sequences, with roughly two fifths observed a single time. The ten biggest clones cover less than 5% of the sample. Input material: blood. The receptors derive from a woman aged 18-29 years in good health.

The rearrangement joins TRBV5-1 to TRBJ2-1; TRBD2 is a possible D gene (6 bases). CDR1 and CDR2 (germline): SGHRS, YFSETQ. Trimming left V 4 bases short and J 5 bases short, with 13 bases between. CDR3 length: 14 residues. This chain's CDR3 is CASSGTGPNNEQFF. As DNA, the CDR3 is TGCGCCAGCAGCGGGACTGGACCTAACAATGAGCAGTTCTTC.

This chain joins TRBV20-1 and TRBJ1-2, with no clear D. CDR1 DFQATT and CDR2 SNEGSKA come from the germline V gene (reference sequence). V dropped 6 bases and J dropped 0 bases, with 11 bases sitting between them. The CDR3 covers 13 residues. The CDR3 loop reads CSATDVANYGYTF. For the CDR3, the DNA is TGCAGTGCCACGGACGTAGCTAACTATGGCTACACCTTC.

This sequence joins TRBV4-3 and TRBJ1-6, with D unclear. The CDR3 has 15 amino acids. Germline CDR1 reads LGHNA; CDR2 reads YSLEER. Trimming left V 6 bases short and J 4 bases short, with 13 bases between. The CDR3 reads CASRFAGEYNSPLHF. DNA for the CDR3: TGCGCCAGCAGGTTCGCTGGGGAGTATAATTCACCCCTCCACTTT.

The chain is built from TRBV20-1 and TRBJ2-1; 12 nucleotides line up with TRBD2. The CDR3 is 16 residues long. Germline trimming cut 5 bases from V and 10 bases from J; bases unmatched to any gene: 15. From germline, CDR1 is DFQATT and CDR2 SNEGSKA (reference sequence). CDR3 DNA: TGCAGTGCTCTTTCGGGACTAGCGGGCTCCTACCACGAGCAGTTCTTC. Translation gives CSALSGLAGSYHEQFF.

The chain combines TRBV20-1 with TRBJ2-5, with 11 positions matching TRBD2. Germline-derived CDR1 and CDR2 are DFQATT and SNEGSKA (reference sequence). This CDR3 has 17 residues. V dropped 2 bases and J dropped 9; count of bases not matched to a gene: 17. The CDR3 region has the DNA TGCAGTGCTAGACCAACTTCGGGACTAGCGGCACTCTCGGCCCAGTACTTC. Encoded protein: CSARPTSGLAALSAQYF.

In regard to this clonotype: A junction boundary mismatches the germline segment, possibly from a read error. This chain links TRBV20-1 with TRBJ2-3; D uncertain. The CDR3 totals 12 residues. CDR1 and CDR2 (germline): DFQATT, SNEGSKA (reference sequence). CDR3 sequence: CRAREFADTQYF. The CDR3 coding sequence is TGCAGGGCTAGAGAGTTTGCAGATACGCAGTATTTT.

In regard to this clonotype: Possible read error: a much larger clone is one base away. The chain has TRBV6-5 and TRBJ1-4, with unresolved D. Germline loops: CDR1 MNHEY, CDR2 SVGAGI. The CDR3 covers 16 residues. Trimming left V 5 bases short and J 0 bases short, with 13 bases between. The CDR3 is CASSTLAAATNEKLFF. CDR3 in DNA: TGTGCCAGCAGTACCTTAGCGGCTGCAACTAATGAAAAACTGTTTTTT.

This clonotype showed up just a few times. This chain links TRBV20-1 with TRBJ2-1, with no clear D. V lost 0 bases and J lost 6, with 18 bases in between. The germline CDR1 and CDR2 sequences are DFQATT and SNEGSKA (reference sequence). This CDR3 is 16 amino acids long. This chain's CDR3 is CSARDRRFALPNEQFF. The CDR3 DNA reads TGCAGTGCTAGAGATCGGCGCTTCGCCTTACCCAATGAGCAGTTCTTC.

V usage is TRBV24-1 and J usage is TRBJ2-5, with D tentatively TRBD1 or TRBD2 (5 bases each). Germline V lookup: CDR1 KGHDR, CDR2 SFDVKD. CDR3 length equals 15 residues. Trimming removed 4 bases from V and 11 bases from J, with 22 bases in between. The DNA for the CDR3 is TGTGCCACCAGTGACTATCGGGACGGTCACAATGAGCAGTACTTC. It encodes CATSDYRDGHNEQYF.